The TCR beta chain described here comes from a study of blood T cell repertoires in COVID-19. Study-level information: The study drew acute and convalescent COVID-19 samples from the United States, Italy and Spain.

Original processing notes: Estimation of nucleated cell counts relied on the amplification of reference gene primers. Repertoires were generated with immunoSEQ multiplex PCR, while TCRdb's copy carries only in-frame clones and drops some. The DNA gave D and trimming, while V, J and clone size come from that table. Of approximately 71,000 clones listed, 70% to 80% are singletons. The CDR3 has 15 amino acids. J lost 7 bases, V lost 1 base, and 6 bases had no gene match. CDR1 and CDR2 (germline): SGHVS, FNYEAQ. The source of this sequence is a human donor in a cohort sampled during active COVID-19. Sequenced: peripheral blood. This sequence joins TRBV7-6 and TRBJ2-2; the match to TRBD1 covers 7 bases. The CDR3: CASSLGSGGVGELFF. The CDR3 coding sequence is TGTGCCAGCAGCTTAGGCTCAGGGGGTGTCGGGGAGCTGTTTTTT.